A single sample gave rise to the 2 T cell receptor beta chains below, sequenced in a study of blood T cells in healthy people across ages. Together with a sample-barcoded 5' primer, a J-beta primer mix was included in a second PCR lasting about 7 to 11 cycles. TCRdb redid the calling of the 5' RACE reads with MiXCR, one entry per CDR3 protein. The data contain about 800,000 distinct CDR3 sequences, more than 45% of them singletons. Sequencing input: blood. Every receptor here comes from a man aged 30 to 39 in good health.

The chain links TRBV20-1 to TRBJ2-1, with 10 positions matching TRBD2. Trimming at V came to 3 bases and at J to 9 bases, leaving 11 bases not matched to a gene. The CDR3 has 15 residues. Germline V gene sequence: CDR1 DFQATT, CDR2 SNEGSKA (reference sequence). CDR3: CSARTGTSVTAEQFF. The CDR3 bases are TGCAGTGCTAGGACCGGGACTAGCGTAACTGCTGAGCAGTTCTTC.

The V gene is TRBV18, the J gene TRBJ2-7; 7 positions agree with TRBD1. This CDR3 is built from 14 residues. Germline V gives CDR1 KGHSH, CDR2 LQKENI. J gave up 3 bases and V 3 bases, and 5 bases lay outside the gene matches. The DNA of the CDR3 is TGTGCCAGCTCACCGGGGACAGCCAACTACGAGCAGTACTTC. Protein: CASSPGTANYEQYF.